Listed below are T cell receptor beta chains from one sample, sequenced in a study of blood T cells in healthy people across ages. TCRdb itself ran the 5' RACE reads through MiXCR, one entry per CDR3 protein. The sample contains 1.5 million to 2 million distinct CDR3 sequences, roughly 30% of which appear only once. The specimen sequenced was blood. These receptors were taken from a woman in her 30s in good health. Each CDR3 is given with its conserved first and last residue. A D gene is named only where the DNA matches it firmly. Size is omitted from some rows. Given values are once, few, many or a class for expanded clones.

CDR3: CASSFRQGLNTEAFF
DNA: TGCGCCAGCAGCTTCCGACAGGGCCTGAACACTGAAGCTTTCTTT
size: few
J: TRBJ1-1
D: TRBD1
V: TRBV5-1

CDR3: CASTLPGTRDEQYF
DNA: TGTGCCAGCACTCTCCCGGGGACTAGGGACGAGCAGTACTTC
size: few
J: TRBJ2-7
D: TRBD2
V: TRBV7-2

CDR3: CAGSEEIVGGGYGYTF
DNA: TGTGCCGGCAGTGAAGAGATTGTGGGGGGGGGCTATGGCTACACCTTC
size: -
J: TRBJ1-2
D: -
V: TRBV6-1

CDR3: CASSSPGGGDTQYF
DNA: TGTGCCAGCAGCTCCCCCGGGGGTGGGGATACGCAGTATTTT
size: few
J: TRBJ2-3
D: -
V: TRBV5-1

CDR3: CASSRQGASYGYTF
DNA: TGTGCCAGCAGCCGACAGGGGGCGAGCTATGGCTACACCTTC
size: many
J: TRBJ1-2
D: TRBD1
V: TRBV12-3/TRBV12-4

CDR3: CASSLVYVQGANEQYF
DNA: TGTGCCAGCAGTTTGGTGTACGTTCAGGGGGCCAACGAGCAGTACTTC
size: many
J: TRBJ2-7
D: TRBD1
V: TRBV27

CDR3: CATKNPPGSEQFF
DNA: TGTGCCACTAAAAATCCCCCCGGGAGTGAGCAGTTCTTC
size: -
J: TRBJ2-1
D: -
V: TRBV10-3

CDR3: CASSQGASGSYYNEQFF
DNA: TGCGCCAGCAGCCAAGGGGCTAGCGGGAGTTACTACAATGAGCAGTTCTTC
size: many
J: TRBJ2-1
D: TRBD2
V: TRBV4-1

CDR3: CASSQGDTEAFF
DNA: TGTGCCAGCAGTCAGGGGGACACTGAAGCTTTCTTT
size: many
J: TRBJ1-1
D: TRBD1
V: TRBV7-9

CDR3: CASSADRGLGNYGYTF
DNA: TGTGCCAGCAGCGCGGACAGGGGGCTTGGTAACTATGGCTACACCTTC
size: -
J: TRBJ1-2
D: TRBD1
V: TRBV5-6

CDR3: CSFLLAWERETQYF
DNA: TGCAGCTTCCTCCTAGCTTGGGAACGGGAGACCCAGTACTTC
size: many
J: TRBJ2-5
D: -
V: TRBV29-1

CDR3: CASSDQGPYEQYF
DNA: TGCGCCAGCAGTGATCAGGGGCCTTACGAGCAGTACTTC
size: few
J: TRBJ2-7
D: -
V: TRBV10-2